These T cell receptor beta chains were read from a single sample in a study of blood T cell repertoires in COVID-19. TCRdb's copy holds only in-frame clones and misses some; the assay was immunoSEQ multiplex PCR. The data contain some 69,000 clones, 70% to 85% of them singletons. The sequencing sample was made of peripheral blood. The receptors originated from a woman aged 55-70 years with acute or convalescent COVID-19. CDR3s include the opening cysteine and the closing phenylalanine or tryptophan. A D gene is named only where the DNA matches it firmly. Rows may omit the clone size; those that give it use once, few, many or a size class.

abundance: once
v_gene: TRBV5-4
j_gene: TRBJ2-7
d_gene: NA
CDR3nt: TGTGCCAGCAGCTACTCCTCCTACGAGCAGTACTTC
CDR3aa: CASSYSSYEQYF

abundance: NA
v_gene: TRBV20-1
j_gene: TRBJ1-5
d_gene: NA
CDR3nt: TGCAGTGCTAGTTTAGGTCGAGGTGGTCAGCCCCAGCATTTT
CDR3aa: CSASLGRGGQPQHF

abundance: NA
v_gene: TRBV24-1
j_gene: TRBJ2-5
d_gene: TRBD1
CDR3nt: TGTGCCACCAGTGAACATGACAGGGGAGAGACCCAGTACTTC
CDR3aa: CATSEHDRGETQYF

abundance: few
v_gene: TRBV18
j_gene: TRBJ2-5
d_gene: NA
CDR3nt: TGTGCCAGCTCACCAGGTTTCGAGAACTATCCCTACTTC
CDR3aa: CASSPGFENYPYF

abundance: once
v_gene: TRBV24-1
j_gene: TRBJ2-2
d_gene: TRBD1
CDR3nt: TGTGCCACCAGTGATCCCGGACAGGGGAACACCGGGGAGCTGTTTTTT
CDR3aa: CATSDPGQGNTGELFF

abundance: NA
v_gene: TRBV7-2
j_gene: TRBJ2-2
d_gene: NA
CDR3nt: TGTGCCAGCAGCGCCACTAATCCCGGGGAGCTGTTTTTT
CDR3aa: CASSATNPGELFF

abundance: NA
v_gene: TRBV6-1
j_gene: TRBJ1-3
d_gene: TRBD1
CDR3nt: TGTGCCAGCAGTGAGCAGACAGGGAGAAACACCATATATTTT
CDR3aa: CASSEQTGRNTIYF

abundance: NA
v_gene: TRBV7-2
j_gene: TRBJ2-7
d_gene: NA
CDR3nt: TGTGCCAGCAGCTTGGTGGGGGGGGCCCCCTACGAGCAGTACTTC
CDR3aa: CASSLVGGAPYEQYF

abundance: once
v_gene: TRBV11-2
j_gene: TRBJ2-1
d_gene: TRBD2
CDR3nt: TGTGCCAGCAGCTCGAAAGCGGGAGGCTCCTACAATGAGCAGTTCTTC
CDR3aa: CASSSKAGGSYNEQFF

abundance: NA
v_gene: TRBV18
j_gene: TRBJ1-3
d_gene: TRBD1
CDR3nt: TGTGCCAGCTCACCGGGACAGCACTCTGGAAACACCATATATTTT
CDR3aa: CASSPGQHSGNTIYF

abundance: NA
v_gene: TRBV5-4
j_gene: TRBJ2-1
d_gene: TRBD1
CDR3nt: TGTGCCAGCAGCTTGGAGGGACAGGCAGGTTATGAGCAGTTCTTC
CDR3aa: CASSLEGQAGYEQFF

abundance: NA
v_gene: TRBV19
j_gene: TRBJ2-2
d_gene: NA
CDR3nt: TGTGCCAGTAGTATATCAGTGAACACCGGGGAGCTGTTTTTT
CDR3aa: CASSISVNTGELFF

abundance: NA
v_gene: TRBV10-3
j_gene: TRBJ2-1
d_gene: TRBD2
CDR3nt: TGTGCCATCTCTAGCGGGGGGGCTCAGGGGCAGTTCTTC
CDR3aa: CAISSGGAQGQFF

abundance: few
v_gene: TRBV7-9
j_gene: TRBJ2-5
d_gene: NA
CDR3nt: TGTGCCAGCAGCTCCCAAGCTGAGACCCAGTACTTC
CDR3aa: CASSSQAETQYF

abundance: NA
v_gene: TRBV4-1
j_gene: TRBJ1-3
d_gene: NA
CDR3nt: TGCGCCAGCAGCCAAGGAGAGGGAGGTGGAAACACCATATATTTT
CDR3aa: CASSQGEGGGNTIYF

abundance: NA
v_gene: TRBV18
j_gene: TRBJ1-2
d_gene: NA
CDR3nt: TGTGCCAGCTCACCATCTGAGAACTATGGCTACACCTTC
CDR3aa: CASSPSENYGYTF

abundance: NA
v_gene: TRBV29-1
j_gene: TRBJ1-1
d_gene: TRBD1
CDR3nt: TGCAGCGCGGGACAGGGAGTCGACACTGAAGCTTTCTTT
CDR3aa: CSAGQGVDTEAFF

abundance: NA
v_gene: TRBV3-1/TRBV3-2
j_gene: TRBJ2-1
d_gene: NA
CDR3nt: TGTGCCAGCAGCCAATCCAGGGGTCTGTTCTACAATGAGCAGTTCTTC
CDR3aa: CASSQSRGLFYNEQFF

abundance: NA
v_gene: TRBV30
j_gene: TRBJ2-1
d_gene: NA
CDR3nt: TGTGCCTGGAGAGGGGGGGGGTCGTCTGAGCAGTTCTTC
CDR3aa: CAWRGGGSSEQFF

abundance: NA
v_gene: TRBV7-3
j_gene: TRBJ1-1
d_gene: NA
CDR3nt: TGTGCCAGCAGCTTAACCGACAGGAACACTGAAGCTTTCTTT
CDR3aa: CASSLTDRNTEAFF

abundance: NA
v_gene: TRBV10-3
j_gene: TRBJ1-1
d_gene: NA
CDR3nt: TGTGCCATCAGGGACAGTAAGAACACTGAAGCTTTCTTT
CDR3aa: CAIRDSKNTEAFF

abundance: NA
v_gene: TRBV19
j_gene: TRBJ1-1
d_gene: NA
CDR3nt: TGTGCCAGTAGTGGACAGAACACTGAAGCTTTCTTT
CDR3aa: CASSGQNTEAFF

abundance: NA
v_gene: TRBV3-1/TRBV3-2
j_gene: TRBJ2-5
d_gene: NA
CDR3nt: TGTGCCAGCAGCCAAGATCCCAGCAGCGTGGAGACCCAGTACTTC
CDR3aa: CASSQDPSSVETQYF

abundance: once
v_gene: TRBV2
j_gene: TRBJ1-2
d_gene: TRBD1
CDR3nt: TGTGCCAGCAGTGGCCCAGGGGACAGGGGTAACTATGGCTACACCTTC
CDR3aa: CASSGPGDRGNYGYTF

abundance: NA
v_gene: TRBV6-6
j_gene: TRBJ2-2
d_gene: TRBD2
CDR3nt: TGTGCCAGCAGGGCTTCCGGGACTAGCGTTGGCGGGGAGCTGTTTTTT
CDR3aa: CASRASGTSVGGELFF

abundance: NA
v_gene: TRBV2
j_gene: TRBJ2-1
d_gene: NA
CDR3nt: TGTGCCAGCAGTGATCGCGGCTTCTCCTACAATGAGCAGTTCTTC
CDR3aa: CASSDRGFSYNEQFF

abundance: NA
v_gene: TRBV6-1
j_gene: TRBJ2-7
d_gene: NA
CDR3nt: TGTGCCAGCAGCCCCCAGGGGTACGAGCAGTACTTC
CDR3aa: CASSPQGYEQYF

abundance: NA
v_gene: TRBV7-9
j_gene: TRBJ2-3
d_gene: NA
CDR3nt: TGTGCCAGCAGCTTGCAGGGGCTAGTCACAGATACGCAGTATTTT
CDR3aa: CASSLQGLVTDTQYF

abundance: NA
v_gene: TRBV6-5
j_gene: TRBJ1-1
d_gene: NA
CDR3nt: TGTGCCAGCAGTTACAATGGAGGCGCGTCTGAAGCTTTCTTT
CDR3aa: CASSYNGGASEAFF

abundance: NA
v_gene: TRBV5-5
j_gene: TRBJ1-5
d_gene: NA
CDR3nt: TGTGCCAGCAGCTTGGAGTCAGGGTTACATCAGCCCCAGCATTTT
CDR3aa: CASSLESGLHQPQHF

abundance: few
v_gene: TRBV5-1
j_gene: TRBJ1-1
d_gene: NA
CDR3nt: TGCGCCAGCAGCTTACAGGGGAACACTGAAGCTTTCTTT
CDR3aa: CASSLQGNTEAFF

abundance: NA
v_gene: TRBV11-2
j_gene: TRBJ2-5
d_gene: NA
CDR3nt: TGTGCCAGCAGCTTAAGCAGGGTGCGCAGGGAGACCCAGTACTTC
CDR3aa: CASSLSRVRRETQYF

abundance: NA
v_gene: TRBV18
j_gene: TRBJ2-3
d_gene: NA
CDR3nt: TGTGCCAGCTCACCGTCGCGCACCGGGGGCACAGATACGCAGTATTTT
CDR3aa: CASSPSRTGGTDTQYF

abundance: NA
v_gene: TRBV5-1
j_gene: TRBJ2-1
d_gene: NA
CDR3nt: TGCGCCAGCAGTCTTACAGGATACAATGAGCAGTTCTTC
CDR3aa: CASSLTGYNEQFF

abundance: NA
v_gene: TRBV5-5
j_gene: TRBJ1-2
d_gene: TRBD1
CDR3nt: TGTGCCAGCATCGCATCACAGGGGGCCTATGGCTACACCTTC
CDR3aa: CASIASQGAYGYTF

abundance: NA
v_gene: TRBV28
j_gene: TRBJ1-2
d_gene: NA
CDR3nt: TGTGCCAGCAGTCAAAGACAGCCACGTAACTATGGCTACACCTTC
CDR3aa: CASSQRQPRNYGYTF

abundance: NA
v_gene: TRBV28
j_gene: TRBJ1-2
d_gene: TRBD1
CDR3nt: TGTGCCAGCAGTACAGCCGGGACAGGGATGGGTGGCTACACCTTC
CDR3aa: CASSTAGTGMGGYTF

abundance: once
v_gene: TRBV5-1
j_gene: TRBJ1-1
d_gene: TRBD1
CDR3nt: TGCGCCAGCCGAAAGACAGGGACGAACACTGAAGCTTTCTTT
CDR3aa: CASRKTGTNTEAFF

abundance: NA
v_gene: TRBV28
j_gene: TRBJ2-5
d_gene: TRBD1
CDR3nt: TGTGCCAGCAGAAACCCGGGACAGATTCGTTTTCGCAAAGCGGTTTTCCAAGAGACCCAGTACTTC
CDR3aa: CASRNPGQIRFRKAVFQETQYF

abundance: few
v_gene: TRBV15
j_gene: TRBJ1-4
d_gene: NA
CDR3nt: TGTGCCACCAGCCGTGTGGACGGGCCGGCGGGAAAACTGTTTTTT
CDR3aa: CATSRVDGPAGKLFF

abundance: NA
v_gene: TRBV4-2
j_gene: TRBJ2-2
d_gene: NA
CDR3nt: TGTGCCAGCAGCCAAGGACTGAACACCGGGGAGCTGTTTTTT
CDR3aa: CASSQGLNTGELFF

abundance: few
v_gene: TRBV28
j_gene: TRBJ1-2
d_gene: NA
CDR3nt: TGTGCCAGCAGTTCCGACTATGGCTACACCTTC
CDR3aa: CASSSDYGYTF

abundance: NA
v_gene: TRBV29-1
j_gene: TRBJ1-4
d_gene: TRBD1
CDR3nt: TGCAGCGTTGAAGGGAGTCAGGGGGCGCGGGGAAAACTGTTTTTT
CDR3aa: CSVEGSQGARGKLFF

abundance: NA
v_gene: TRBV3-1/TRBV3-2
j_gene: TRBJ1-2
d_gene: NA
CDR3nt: TGTGCCAGCAGCCAAGTTCCTCGGGCGGGTGGCTACACCTTC
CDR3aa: CASSQVPRAGGYTF

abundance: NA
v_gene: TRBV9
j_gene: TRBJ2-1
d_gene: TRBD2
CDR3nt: TGTGCCAGCAGCGGAGTGTCTAGCGGGAGTCATGAGCAGTTCTTC
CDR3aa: CASSGVSSGSHEQFF

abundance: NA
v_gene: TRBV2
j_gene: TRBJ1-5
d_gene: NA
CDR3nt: TGTGCCAGCAGGGGAGGACATTATAATCAGCCCCAGCATTTT
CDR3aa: CASRGGHYNQPQHF

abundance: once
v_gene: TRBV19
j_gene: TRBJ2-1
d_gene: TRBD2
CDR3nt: TGTGCCAGTAGTGTCACTAGCGGGGCCTACAATGAGCAGTTCTTC
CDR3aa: CASSVTSGAYNEQFF

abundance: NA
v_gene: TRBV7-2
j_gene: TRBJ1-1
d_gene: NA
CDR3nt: TGTGCCAGCAGCTTAGTTTCCAGCACTGAAGCTTTCTTT
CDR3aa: CASSLVSSTEAFF

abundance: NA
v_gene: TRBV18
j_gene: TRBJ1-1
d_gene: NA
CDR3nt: TGTGCCAGCTCACCACGGGGGAGGTCGGACACTGAAGCTTTCTTT
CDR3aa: CASSPRGRSDTEAFF

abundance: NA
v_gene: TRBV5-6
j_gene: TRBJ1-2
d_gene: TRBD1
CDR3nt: TGTGCCAGCAGCTTCGAAATACAGGGGGCTGGCTACACCTTC
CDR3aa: CASSFEIQGAGYTF